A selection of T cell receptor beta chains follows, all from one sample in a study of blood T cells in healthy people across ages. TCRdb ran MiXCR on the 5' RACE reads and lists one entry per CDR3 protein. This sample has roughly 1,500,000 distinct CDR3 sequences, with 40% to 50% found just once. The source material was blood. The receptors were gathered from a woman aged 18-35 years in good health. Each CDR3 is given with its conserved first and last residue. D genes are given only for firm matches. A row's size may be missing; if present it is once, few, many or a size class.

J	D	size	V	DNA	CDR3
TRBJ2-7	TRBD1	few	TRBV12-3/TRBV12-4	TGTGCCAGCAGCCTGGGCGCGGGACAGGGTTCCTACGAGCAGTACTTC	CASSLGAGQGSYEQYF
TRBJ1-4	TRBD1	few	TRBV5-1	TGCGCCAGCAGCAGACCGGGACAGGGTAATGAAAAACTGTTTTTT	CASSRPGQGNEKLFF
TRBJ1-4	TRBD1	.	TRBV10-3	TGTGCCATCAGAGGACAGGGAGGGGAAAAACTGTTTTTT	CAIRGQGGEKLFF
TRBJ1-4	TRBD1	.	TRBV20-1	TGCAGTGCTAGCTCCTCCACAGGGGATCAGTTTGAAAAACTGTTTTTT	CSASSSTGDQFEKLFF
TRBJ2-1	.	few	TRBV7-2	TGTGCCAGCAGCTTAGCGCCCCGGGGGGCGTCGTCCTACAATGAGCAGTTCTTC	CASSLAPRGASSYNEQFF
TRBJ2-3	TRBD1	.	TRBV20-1	TGCAGTGCTTTTTCCGCCGGAAGACAGGGGGCGAGCACAGATGCGCAGTATTTT	CSAFSAGRQGASTDAQYF
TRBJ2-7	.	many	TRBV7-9	TGTGCCAGCAGCTCCAATCGATACGAGCAGTACTTC	CASSSNRYEQYF
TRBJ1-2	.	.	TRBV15	TGTGCCACCAGCGGGGGACCGGGTGGAAACTATGGCTACACCTTC	CATSGGPGGNYGYTF
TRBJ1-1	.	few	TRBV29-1	TGCAGCGCCCGTGGGGGGTACACTGAAGCTTTCTTT	CSARGGYTEAFF
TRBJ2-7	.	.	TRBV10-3	TGTGCCATCGGAGGGGGGCTAGCAGCCTACGAGCAGTACTTC	CAIGGGLAAYEQYF
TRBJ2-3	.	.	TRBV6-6	TGTGCCAGACGTCGTCAGGGGGGCGGCACAGATACGCAGTATTTT	CARRRQGGGTDTQYF